A single sample gave rise to the 28 T cell receptor beta chains below, sequenced in a study of a mutant IDH1 vaccine in newly diagnosed glioma. No antigen has been identified for these receptors. As for time point: week 5, during vaccination. The study gave 300 ug of mutant IDH1 20-mer peptide per vaccine dose, with topical imiquimod. Profiling relied on immunoSEQ multiplex PCR, and the TCRdb table lists in-frame clones only, not all of them. The profile shows 25,000 to 35,000 clones, about 90% of them singletons. The source was PBMCs, collected from a glioma patient whose treatment included an IDH1 peptide vaccine. The receptor source for this set is a man aged 18 to 29 with glioma.

This chain links TRBV29-1 with TRBJ2-7; D is unclear. V lost 3 bases to trimming and J lost 2 bases, with 14 bases between them. The CDR3 contains 14 residues. In germline, CDR1 is SQVTM, CDR2 ANQGSEA. The CDR3 sequence: CSVEIGRLPYEQYF. CDR3 DNA sequence: TGCAGCGTTGAGATCGGGCGGTTACCCTACGAGCAGTACTTC.

The chain combines TRBV7-2 with TRBJ1-6; D not certain. The length of the CDR3 is 14 residues. Trimming shortened V by 4 bases and J by 9 bases, and 13 bases separated the two germline ends. From germline, CDR1 is SGHTA and CDR2 FQGNSA. The CDR3 reads CASSWTERVSPLHF. The CDR3 region has the DNA TGTGCCAGCAGCTGGACCGAGAGGGTTTCACCCCTCCACTTT. Using reference TRBV7-2 and TRBJ1-6 for the parts outside the CDR3, the full variable domain is GAGVSQSPSNKVTEKGKDVELRCDPISGHTALYWYRQSLGQGLEFLIYFQGNSAPDKSGLPSDRFSAERTGGSVSTLTIQRTQQEDSAVYLCASSWTERVSPLHFGNGTRLTVT.

The CDR3: CASSYSRQGQPQHF. The CDR3 nucleotides are TGTGCCAGCAGTTACTCCCGACAGGGACAGCCCCAGCATTTT. The chain is built from TRBV6-5 and TRBJ1-5; 7 bases are shared with TRBD1. Losses at the gene ends were 0 bases for V and 7 bases for J; bases not matched to a gene: 3. The CDR3 consists of 14 residues. In germline, CDR1 is MNHEY, CDR2 SVGAGI.

This clone was detected only once. The CDR3 loop reads CASRRSGRNEQYF. CDR3 sequence (DNA): TGTGCCAGCCGCCGCAGCGGGAGAAACGAGCAGTACTTC. The genes are TRBV5-4 and TRBJ2-7; 8 bases fit TRBD2. The V segment lost 7 bases and the J segment 5 bases; nucleotides outside the gene matches: 8. Germline V gene sequence: CDR1 SGHNT, CDR2 YYREEE (reference sequence). The CDR3 runs to 13 residues.

The rearrangement links TRBV25-1 to TRBJ1-5; D is ambiguous. Trimming removed 2 bases from V and 7 bases from J, with 6 bases in between. There are 12 residues in the CDR3. Germline V gene lookup returns CDR1 MGHDK and CDR2 SYGVNS. The CDR3 sequence is CASSELGQPQHF. CDR3 nucleotide sequence: TGTGCCAGCAGTGAACTGGGACAGCCCCAGCATTTT.

The V and J genes are TRBV15 and TRBJ2-1, with 8 nucleotides matching TRBD2. Germline lookup yields CDR1 LNHNV and CDR2 YYDKDF (reference sequence). After removal of 1 base from V and 12 bases from J, the junction contained 14 bases not matched to a gene. This CDR3 contains 16 residues. The CDR3 sequence: CATSRGKTSGGDGQFF. The DNA of the CDR3 is TGTGCCACCAGCAGAGGGAAAACTAGCGGCGGCGATGGGCAGTTCTTC.

CDR3 sequence: CSVEGRQDPDTQYF. CDR3 DNA sequence: TGCAGCGTTGAGGGACGGCAGGACCCAGATACGCAGTATTTT. The genes are TRBV29-1 and TRBJ2-3; D tentatively fits TRBD1 or TRBD2 (5 bases each). CDR1 and CDR2 (germline): SQVTM, ANQGSEA. The CDR3 totals 14 residues. Trimming stripped 3 bases from V and 4 bases from J, with 14 bases between.

The chain combines TRBV30 with TRBJ2-2, with TRBD1 identical over 8 bases. This CDR3 contains 14 residues. CDR1 GTSNPN and CDR2 SVGIG come from the germline V gene (reference sequence). The junction had 8 bases not matched to a gene; V was cut back by 4 bases and J by 7 bases. The CDR3 nucleotides read TGTGCCTGGACCCGGCAGGGGGCTGGCGGGGAGCTGTTTTTT. Its protein product is CAWTRQGAGGELFF.

The gene calls are TRBV6-5 and TRBJ2-7; 7 bases are shared with TRBD1. Looked up from germline, CDR1 is MNHEY and CDR2 is SVGAGI. This CDR3 region has 13 residues. V lost 4 bases to trimming and J lost 5 bases; unmatched junction nucleotides: 5. CDR3 DNA sequence: TGTGCCAGCAGTTTAGGACAGGTCCACGAGCAGTACTTC. Translated, it gives CASSLGQVHEQYF.

The chain recombines TRBV14 with TRBJ2-3, with 12 bases fitting TRBD2. With 4 bases clipped from V and 0 bases from J, the junction kept 11 bases outside the gene matches. The CDR3 runs to 19 residues. Looked up from germline, CDR1 is SGHDN and CDR2 is FVKESK. DNA for the CDR3: TGTGCCAGCAGCCCCCCCCTAGCGGGAGGGACGCCTAGCACAGATACGCAGTATTTT. As protein: CASSPPLAGGTPSTDTQYF.

The chain carries TRBV7-9 and TRBJ1-5; D ambiguous. Germline V gene lookup returns CDR1 SEHNR and CDR2 FQNEAQ (reference sequence). With 8 bases removed from V and 3 bases from J, the gap between germline ends came to 14 bases. CDR3 length: 14 residues. The CDR3 DNA is TGTGCCAGCCGCCCCCTCGGAAACAATCAGCCCCAGCATTTT. This encodes CASRPLGNNQPQHF.

The rearrangement uses TRBV15 and TRBJ1-2; D remains unclear. Germline CDR1 LNHNV, CDR2 YYDKDF (reference sequence). The CDR3 runs to 15 residues. V was clipped by 0 bases and J by 1 base, with 9 bases between them. CDR3 bases: TGTGCCACCAGCAGAGATCTAGGGAGTAACTATGGCTACACCTTC. Protein sequence: CATSRDLGSNYGYTF. Complete variable domain (other parts from reference TRBV15 and TRBJ1-2): DAMVIQNPRYQVTQFGKPVTLSCSQTLNHNVMYWYQQKSSQAPKLLFHYYDKDFNNEADTPDNFQSRRPNTSFCFLDIRSPGLGDTAMYLCATSRDLGSNYGYTFGSGTRLTVV.

V gene TRBV4-2 combines with J gene TRBJ1-6; D remains unclear. Per the germline V gene, CDR1 is LGHNA and CDR2 is YNFKEQ. V shed 0 bases and J shed 10 bases, with 13 bases lying between them. The CDR3 runs to 15 residues. The CDR3 DNA follows: TGTGCCAGCAGCCAAGACCCCGGCGGCGACTCACCCCTCCACTTT. Translation gives CASSQDPGGDSPLHF.

This chain uses TRBV2 with TRBJ2-7, with 7 bases aligning to TRBD1. The ends lost 4 bases at V and 7 bases at J; junction bases unmatched: 10. Germline V gene data show CDR1 as SNHLY and CDR2 as FYNNEI. The CDR3 extends over 14 amino acids. Here the CDR3 DNA reads TGTGCCAGCAGTGGGAGGACAGGCCATGGGGAGCAGTACTTC. Its translation: CASSGRTGHGEQYF.

The chain carries TRBV19 and TRBJ1-1; TRBD1 might be the D (5 bases). The CDR3 consists of 15 residues. Germline lookup yields CDR1 LNHDA and CDR2 SQIVND (reference sequence). The germline V and J ends were trimmed by 6 bases and 6 bases, with 20 bases remaining between them. The CDR3 protein is CASSSSGTGDPEAFF. The CDR3 DNA sequence: TGTGCCAGTAGCTCTTCAGGGACGGGGGACCCTGAAGCTTTCTTT. Drawing the rest from reference TRBV19 and TRBJ1-1, the complete variable domain is DGGITQSPKYLFRKEGQNVTLSCEQNLNHDAMYWYRQDPGQGLRLIYYSQIVNDFQKGDIAEGYSVSREKKESFPLTVTSAQKNPTAFYLCASSSSGTGDPEAFFGQGTRLTVV.

The chain is built from TRBV5-1 and TRBJ2-2; D not resolved. Looked up from germline, CDR1 is SGHRS and CDR2 is YFSETQ. The CDR3 is 14 residues long. Trimming cost V 0 bases and J 1 base, with 4 bases left between them. CDR3 bases: TGCGCCAGCAGCTTGGCAGGGAACACCGGGGAGCTGTTTTTT. Translating it yields CASSLAGNTGELFF.

The chain joins TRBV7-2 to TRBJ1-1, with D unresolved. Trimming removed 5 bases at V and 5 bases at J, with 21 bases between. CDR3 length equals 16 residues. Germline V gene data show CDR1 as SGHTA and CDR2 as FQGNSA. CDR3 DNA sequence: TGTGCCAGCAGCCCTGTGATACCCCAGTCGGCAACTGAAGCTTTCTTT. It codes for CASSPVIPQSATEAFF. Together with reference TRBV7-2 and TRBJ1-1, the CDR3 gives the full variable domain: GAGVSQSPSNKVTEKGKDVELRCDPISGHTALYWYRQSLGQGLEFLIYFQGNSAPDKSGLPSDRFSAERTGGSVSTLTIQRTQQEDSAVYLCASSPVIPQSATEAFFGQGTRLTVV.

This clone was seen just once. The chain is built from TRBV27 and TRBJ1-2; 9 positions match TRBD1. The CDR3 runs to 16 residues. Germline lookup yields CDR1 MNHEY and CDR2 SMNVEV (reference sequence). The V segment lost 2 bases and the J segment 4 bases; nucleotides outside the gene matches: 8. The CDR3 loop reads CASSLGPGQGLYGYTF. CDR3 coding DNA: TGTGCCAGCAGTTTAGGGCCGGGACAGGGCCTCTATGGCTACACCTTC.

The chain couples TRBV6-1 to TRBJ2-1, with 7 bases identical to TRBD2. Trimming cost V 3 bases and J 6 bases; bases outside gene matches: 5. The CDR3 contains 14 residues. Germline lookup yields CDR1 MNHNS and CDR2 SASEGT. The CDR3 loop is CASSEAGVGNEQFF. The CDR3 DNA reads TGTGCCAGCAGTGAGGCGGGAGTGGGCAATGAGCAGTTCTTC.

J is TRBJ2-7 and V is TRBV7-2; D might be TRBD2 (6 bases). CDR1 SGHTA and CDR2 FQGNSA come from the germline V gene. There are 15 residues in the CDR3. The germline V and J ends were trimmed by 1 base and 4 bases, with 14 bases remaining between them. The CDR3 DNA reads TGTGCCAGCAGCTTAGGTTTGGGGCGGGAATACGAGCAGTACTTC. Translating gives CASSLGLGREYEQYF.

J is TRBJ1-2 and V is TRBV9; TRBD1 aligns across 9 bases. V trimming: 4 bases; J trimming: 4 bases; junction bases outside the gene matches: 11. CDR1 is SGDLS and CDR2 is YYNGEE in the germline V gene. There are 16 residues in the CDR3. CDR3 sequence (DNA): TGTGCCAGCAGCCCGGGACAGGGAAGCCCCTTCTATGGCTACACCTTC. Its protein product is CASSPGQGSPFYGYTF.

Only a few counts were recorded for this clone. This chain uses TRBV2 with TRBJ1-1; D unresolved. CDR1 and CDR2 (germline): SNHLY, FYNNEI. V was trimmed by 6 bases and J by 1 base, leaving 12 bases between them. The CDR3 length is 14 residues. CDR3 in amino acids: CASSQALSNTEAFF. In nucleotides, the CDR3 is TGTGCCAGCAGCCAGGCGTTATCGAACACTGAAGCTTTCTTT.

The V call is TRBV6-1, the J call TRBJ2-7; D may be TRBD2 (5 bases). From germline, CDR1 is MNHNS and CDR2 SASEGT. V dropped 0 bases and J dropped 2 bases, with 11 bases sitting between them. CDR3 size: 15 residues. In DNA, the CDR3 is TGTGCCAGCAGTGAAGCGGCTAGCCAAACCTACGAGCAGTACTTC. This translates into CASSEAASQTYEQYF.

The chain has TRBV4-3 and TRBJ1-5; D gene unclear. Germline CDR1 LGHNA, CDR2 YSLEER. V lost 0 bases, J lost 7 bases, and 7 bases lay in between. The CDR3 consists of 13 residues. The CDR3 loop reads CASSQEWSQPQHF. The CDR3 DNA reads TGCGCCAGCAGCCAAGAGTGGTCGCAGCCCCAGCATTTT.

The chain has TRBV2 and TRBJ2-3; 8 positions agree with TRBD1. The CDR3 totals 14 residues. Germline V gene lookup returns CDR1 SNHLY and CDR2 FYNNEI. The V segment lost 10 bases and the J segment 4 bases; nucleotides outside the gene matches: 10. CDR3 nucleotide sequence: TGTGCCACGTCGAGACAGGGGAGGCCAGATACGCAGTATTTT. Protein product: CATSRQGRPDTQYF.

The chain uses TRBV9 and TRBJ1-2, with D tentatively TRBD1 (5 bases). Per germline, CDR1 SGDLS and CDR2 YYNGEE. The CDR3 has 12 residues. V lost 0 bases, J lost 8 bases, and 8 bases lay in between. CDR3: CASSVAGYGYTF. The CDR3 DNA sequence: TGTGCCAGCAGCGTAGCAGGGTACGGCTACACCTTC.

V gene TRBV2 combines with J gene TRBJ2-1, with TRBD2 identical over 8 bases. There are 13 residues in the CDR3. In germline, CDR1 is SNHLY, CDR2 FYNNEI. The V gene end was trimmed by 8 bases and the J gene end by 9 bases; junction bases not matched to a gene: 9. CDR3: CASRQRETGEQFF. The CDR3 DNA sequence: TGTGCCAGCCGGCAGCGGGAGACCGGTGAGCAGTTCTTC.

The V call is TRBV25-1, the J call TRBJ2-1; D gene uncertain. Germline V CDR1 and CDR2: MGHDK, SYGVNS. V gave up 6 bases and J gave up 5 bases, with 17 bases separating them. This CDR3 comprises 15 residues. The CDR3 DNA reads TGTGCCAGCAGCCACGGAATAGACGCCAACAATGAGCAGTTCTTC. This translates into CASSHGIDANNEQFF. The full variable domain, rest sourced from reference TRBV25-1 and TRBJ2-1, is EADIYQTPRYLVIGTGKKITLECSQTMGHDKMYWYQQDPGMELHLIHYSYGVNSTEKGDLSSESTVSRIRTEHFPLTLESARPSHTSQYLCASSHGIDANNEQFFGPGTRLTVL.